A few counts support the clone carrying this T cell receptor beta chain. Its target is not known. This record belongs to a study of human T cells and chemical hapten exposure. Looking at the study overall: Variation in per-sample TCR yields came mainly from small pooled library volume differences. Overall study results and limits: TCRs above 1 in 1000 frequency did not change with DPC sensitization.

The time point denotes: healthy volunteer bleed at 2 weeks. Total RNA was isolated from unfractionated whole blood. The library tagged individual cDNA molecules with unique molecular identifiers. Original handling: Between about 23,224 and 750,000 TCRs appeared in each sample, and the median stood at approximately 100,000. Each CDR3 protein gets one entry after TCRdb re-called the RACE reads with MiXCR. None of the V and J calls come from the authors' own analysis; TCRdb made them. This sample yields some 93,000 distinct CDR3 sequences, of which roughly 8% are seen a single time; around 3% belongs to the top ten. The receptor was isolated from a female donor in good health. Some clones in this sample may be carry-over from other donors' samples. Sequenced: whole blood.

For the CDR3, the DNA is TGTGCCAGCAGCTTATTGTACGGCGGCACTGAAGCTTTCTTT. Its translation: CASSLLYGGTEAFF. V gene TRBV11-2 combines with J gene TRBJ1-1; D gene uncertain. Trimming took off 2 bases at V and 4 bases at J, with 11 bases between the two ends. Germline V gene sequence: CDR1 SGHAT, CDR2 FQNNGV. The CDR3 sequence is 14 residues long.